Below, 17 T cell receptor beta chains from the same sample are listed, as sequenced in a study of blood T cell repertoires in COVID-19. Sequenced by immunoSEQ multiplex PCR; TCRdb stores in-frame clones only, minus some. Among 300,000 to 400,000 clones listed, approximately 86% were seen once. Source material: peripheral blood. The receptors shown here come from a woman aged 55 to 70 with COVID-19, enrolled during active disease.

This chain connects TRBV27 to TRBJ2-1; TRBD2 matches at 12 bases. V shed 5 bases and J 6 bases; nucleotides not matched to a gene: 8. The CDR3 consists of 16 residues. Germline V gene sequence: CDR1 MNHEY, CDR2 SMNVEV (reference sequence). The CDR3 DNA reads TGTGCCAGCAGTATGACCGGGACTAGCGGGTTCAATGAGCAGTTCTTC. Its translation: CASSMTGTSGFNEQFF.

V gene TRBV10-3 combines with J gene TRBJ2-5; 9 bases match TRBD1. The germline V gene encodes CDR1 ENHRY and CDR2 SYGVKD. The CDR3 is 15 residues long. J lost 5 bases, V lost 4 bases, and 8 bases had no gene match. CDR3 in DNA: TGTGCCATCAGTGCTGGACAGGGGCTTCAGGAGACCCAGTACTTC. It yields the protein CAISAGQGLQETQYF.

The rearrangement uses TRBV5-1 and TRBJ2-2; 9 bases fit TRBD1. Trimming took 4 bases from V and 7 from J; bases not matched to a gene: 8. The CDR3 contains 15 residues. Germline CDR1 and CDR2: SGHRS and YFSETQ. In DNA, the CDR3 is TGCGCCAGCAGCCGTGGGACAGGGATCGACGGGGAGCTGTTTTTT. It specifies CASSRGTGIDGELFF. The whole variable domain, remainder taken from reference TRBV5-1 and TRBJ2-2, is KAGVTQTPRYLIKTRGQQVTLSCSPISGHRSVSWYQQTPGQGLQFLFEYFSETQRNKGNFPGRFSGRQFSNSRSEMNVSTLELGDSALYLCASSRGTGIDGELFFGEGSRLTVL.

The chain employs TRBV19 and TRBJ2-4; D is unresolved. Germline V lookup: CDR1 LNHDA, CDR2 SQIVND (reference sequence). V was clipped by 10 bases and J by 2 bases, with 18 bases between them. This CDR3 comprises 15 residues. This CDR3 is CATRSSLMTKNIQYF. DNA for the CDR3: TGTGCCACCCGATCGAGCCTTATGACCAAAAACATTCAGTACTTC.

V and J are TRBV5-1 and TRBJ2-7, with a weak D call TRBD2 (5 bases). The CDR3 has 14 residues. Trimming pared 0 bases from V and 0 bases from J, leaving 7 bases between. In germline, CDR1 is SGHRS, CDR2 YFSETQ. CDR3 bases: TGCGCCAGCAGCTTGGAAGGGAGCTCCTACGAGCAGTACTTC. It translates to CASSLEGSSYEQYF. Together with reference TRBV5-1 and TRBJ2-7, the CDR3 gives the full variable domain: KAGVTQTPRYLIKTRGQQVTLSCSPISGHRSVSWYQQTPGQGLQFLFEYFSETQRNKGNFPGRFSGRQFSNSRSEMNVSTLELGDSALYLCASSLEGSSYEQYFGPGTRLTVT.

This chain connects TRBV10-2 to TRBJ1-6; 7 bases are a match to TRBD1. The CDR3 has 17 amino acids. Looked up from germline, CDR1 is WSHSY and CDR2 is SAAADI. The V segment lost 5 bases and the J segment 0 bases; nucleotides outside the gene matches: 7. CDR3 coding DNA: TGCGCCAGCAGTTTTAGGGGGCACAGCTCCTATAATTCACCCCTCCACTTT. Encoded protein: CASSFRGHSSYNSPLHF.

This clone is a singleton in its sample. V and J are TRBV6-5 and TRBJ2-1; D possibly corresponds to TRBD2 (5 bases). The germline V gene encodes CDR1 MNHEY and CDR2 SVGAGI. This CDR3 region has 13 residues. Trimming took 0 bases from V and 10 from J, leaving 10 bases between them. The CDR3 DNA follows: TGTGCCAGCAGTTACTCTACTGGCGGGGAGCAGTTCTTC. Protein: CASSYSTGGEQFF.

The chain employs TRBV4-2 and TRBJ2-1; perhaps TRBD2 as D (5 bases). V was shortened by 4 bases and J by 7 bases, with 11 bases between the two germline ends. Germline CDR1 is LGHNA and CDR2 is YNFKEQ. The CDR3 is made up of 13 amino acids. CDR3 in amino acids: CASSLQLENEQFF. The CDR3, as DNA: TGTGCCAGCAGCCTTCAACTAGAAAATGAGCAGTTCTTC.

This chain joins TRBV19 and TRBJ1-5; 10 nucleotides agree with TRBD1. Germline CDR1 LNHDA, CDR2 SQIVND (reference sequence). The CDR3 has 16 amino acids. The V segment lost 7 bases and the J segment 5 bases; nucleotides outside the gene matches: 11. CDR3 sequence (DNA): TGTGCCAGTAAAATAACGGGGACAGGGGAGTATCAGCCCCAGCATTTT. Protein sequence: CASKITGTGEYQPQHF.

The chain combines TRBV2 with TRBJ2-7; the match to TRBD1 covers 7 bases. The CDR3 consists of 15 residues. The V gene end was trimmed by 2 bases and the J gene end by 2 bases; junction bases not matched to a gene: 6. Germline assignment: CDR1 SNHLY and CDR2 FYNNEI. CDR3 DNA: TGTGCCAGCAGTGAAATCTCGGGACAGCCCTACGAGCAGTACTTC. This gives the protein CASSEISGQPYEQYF. The full variable domain, its missing parts supplied by reference TRBV2 and TRBJ2-7, is EPEVTQTPSHQVTQMGQEVILRCVPISNHLYFYWYRQILGQKVEFLVSFYNNEISEKSEIFDDQFSVERPDGSNFTLKIRSTKLEDSAMYFCASSEISGQPYEQYFGPGTRLTVT.

V gene TRBV14 combines with J gene TRBJ1-4; D is undetermined. The CDR3 is 14 residues long. V lost 4 bases to trimming and J lost 9 bases, with 15 bases between them. CDR1 and CDR2 (germline): SGHDN, FVKESK. The CDR3 spells CASSPQLSDQKLFF. In nucleotides, the CDR3 is TGTGCCAGCAGCCCCCAACTGAGTGATCAAAAACTGTTTTTT.

The CDR3 is CASSEMVGPSYNEQFF. The CDR3 DNA reads TGTGCCAGCAGTGAAATGGTGGGGCCCTCCTACAATGAGCAGTTCTTC. This chain connects TRBV6-1 to TRBJ2-1, with D tentatively TRBD1 (5 bases). This CDR3 has 16 residues. V lost 2 bases, J lost 0 bases, and 11 bases lay in between. Germline CDR1 is MNHNS and CDR2 is SASEGT.

This sequence joins TRBV29-1 and TRBJ1-2; D possibly corresponds to TRBD1 (5 bases). Trimming removed 7 bases at V and 0 bases at J, with 12 bases between. CDR1 and CDR2 from the germline V gene are SQVTM and ANQGSEA. CDR3 length: 13 amino acids. The CDR3 protein is CSGGERTNYGYTF. CDR3 nucleotides: TGCAGCGGGGGGGAGAGAACTAACTATGGCTACACCTTC.

V usage is TRBV4-1 and J usage is TRBJ2-1; 11 nucleotides match TRBD1. The CDR3 runs to 17 residues. The trim removed 3 bases at V and 1 base at J, leaving 5 bases unmatched. Germline CDR1 and CDR2: MGHRA and YSYEKL. The CDR3 here is CASSQGQGVNSYNEQFF. Here the CDR3 DNA reads TGCGCCAGCAGCCAGGGACAGGGGGTAAATTCCTACAATGAGCAGTTCTTC.

V gene TRBV2 combines with J gene TRBJ1-5; 8 bases match TRBD1. Germline V lookup: CDR1 SNHLY, CDR2 FYNNEI. This CDR3 has 13 residues. The V segment lost 5 bases and the J segment 4 bases; nucleotides outside the gene matches: 1. CDR3 nucleotide sequence: TGTGCCAGCAGTTGGACAGGGAATCAGCCCCAGCATTTT. Translated: CASSWTGNQPQHF.

The chain carries TRBV11-3 and TRBJ2-1; TRBD2 matches 13 bases. Germline V gives CDR1 SGHNT, CDR2 YENEEA. The V gene end was trimmed by 2 bases and the J gene end by 5 bases; junction bases not matched to a gene: 6. CDR3 length: 17 residues. CDR3: CASSLRGTSGTNNEQFF. CDR3 nucleotide sequence: TGTGCCAGCAGCTTACGGGGGACTAGCGGGACAAACAATGAGCAGTTCTTC.

About this clone: Other nucleotide sequences from this sample produce the same CDR3. This sequence joins TRBV9 and TRBJ2-1; 9 positions agree with TRBD2. Unmatched junction bases numbered 8, after V lost 3 bases and J lost 7 bases. Germline-derived CDR1 and CDR2 are SGDLS and YYNGEE. The CDR3 has 15 amino acids. The DNA of the CDR3 is TGTGCCAGCAGCGGCGGGGGGGCCTTAGAGAATGAGCAGTTCTTC. This codes for CASSGGGALENEQFF.